Listed below are T cell receptor beta chains from one sample, sequenced in a study of Tregs in tolerant kidney transplant recipients. Assay used: immunoSEQ multiplex PCR; TCRdb lists only in-frame clones, some missing. The top ten hold approximately 4.8% of the sample, which has roughly 68,000 clones, roughly 84% seen once. Material for sequencing was CD4+ T cells from blood. The receptors here all came from a human donor in good health. Each CDR3 is given with its conserved first and last residue. A D gene is named only where the DNA matches it firmly. Size values are once, few and many counts, or a class for expanded clones, and some rows have none.

j_gene: TRBJ1-1; abundance: -; v_gene: TRBV4-3; d_gene: -; CDR3nt: TGCGCCAGCAGCCTACGAACATTCAGGGACACCAACACTGAAGCTTTCTTT; CDR3aa: CASSLRTFRDTNTEAFF
j_gene: TRBJ2-1; abundance: -; v_gene: TRBV5-1; d_gene: TRBD2; CDR3nt: TGCGCCAGCAGCCGGACTAGCGGGGCGGACTACAATGAGCAGTTCTTC; CDR3aa: CASSRTSGADYNEQFF
j_gene: TRBJ2-3; abundance: -; v_gene: TRBV7-3; d_gene: -; CDR3nt: TGTGCCAGCAGCTTAGCAGGGCCCAAAAGCGGGGATACGCAGTATTTT; CDR3aa: CASSLAGPKSGDTQYF
j_gene: TRBJ2-5; abundance: -; v_gene: TRBV19; d_gene: -; CDR3nt: TGTGCCACCTCCGTGGCAGTCCAAGAGACCCAGTACTTC; CDR3aa: CATSVAVQETQYF
j_gene: TRBJ2-7; abundance: -; v_gene: TRBV7-2; d_gene: -; CDR3nt: TGTGCCAGCAGCTTTTTCGAGGCCGAGCAGTACTTC; CDR3aa: CASSFFEAEQYF
j_gene: TRBJ1-5; abundance: -; v_gene: TRBV19; d_gene: -; CDR3nt: TGTGCCAGTAGTATACCCGCCGTCGGGCCCCAGCATTTT; CDR3aa: CASSIPAVGPQHF
j_gene: TRBJ2-5; abundance: few; v_gene: TRBV7-2; d_gene: -; CDR3nt: TGTGCCAGCAGACCGACAGTACAAGAGACCCAGTACTTC; CDR3aa: CASRPTVQETQYF
j_gene: TRBJ2-5; abundance: -; v_gene: TRBV4-1; d_gene: -; CDR3nt: TGCGCCAGCAGCCCCATGAGGGGAGAGACCCAGTACTTC; CDR3aa: CASSPMRGETQYF
j_gene: TRBJ2-3; abundance: -; v_gene: TRBV15; d_gene: -; CDR3nt: TGTGCCACCAGCAGAGATGGGTCAGATACGCAGTATTTT; CDR3aa: CATSRDGSDTQYF
j_gene: TRBJ1-2; abundance: -; v_gene: TRBV14; d_gene: -; CDR3nt: TGTGCCAGCAGCCAAGTGTGGGGGGCCCAGCGTGGCTACACCTTC; CDR3aa: CASSQVWGAQRGYTF
j_gene: TRBJ1-1; abundance: -; v_gene: TRBV7-2; d_gene: TRBD1; CDR3nt: TGTGCCAGCAGAAGCAGTGGGATAGGGACAGCTGAAGCTTTCTTT; CDR3aa: CASRSSGIGTAEAFF
j_gene: TRBJ2-5; abundance: once; v_gene: TRBV21-1; d_gene: -; CDR3nt: TGTGCCAGTAATTCAGACAGTTTCAGGGAGACCCAGTACTTC; CDR3aa: CASNSDSFRETQYF
j_gene: TRBJ2-1; abundance: once; v_gene: TRBV7-3; d_gene: -; CDR3nt: TGTGCCAGCAGCTTAGACGGGAGCTCCTACAATGAGCAGTTCTTC; CDR3aa: CASSLDGSSYNEQFF
j_gene: TRBJ2-2; abundance: -; v_gene: TRBV4-3; d_gene: TRBD2; CDR3nt: TGCGCCAGCAGCCAACTAGCGGGGGATACCGGGGAGCTGTTTTTT; CDR3aa: CASSQLAGDTGELFF
j_gene: TRBJ2-1; abundance: -; v_gene: TRBV4-3; d_gene: -; CDR3nt: TGCGCCAGCAGCCATAATCTTGTTGGGAATGAGCAGTTCTTC; CDR3aa: CASSHNLVGNEQFF
j_gene: TRBJ1-2; abundance: once; v_gene: TRBV6-5; d_gene: -; CDR3nt: TGTGCCAGCAGTTATATCTTAGGATCGAGAGGGGATGGCTACACCTTC; CDR3aa: CASSYILGSRGDGYTF
j_gene: TRBJ2-2; abundance: few; v_gene: TRBV7-3; d_gene: -; CDR3nt: TGTGCCAGCAGCTTAACACTCTCTTCGGGGGCCGGGGAGCTGTTTTTT; CDR3aa: CASSLTLSSGAGELFF
j_gene: TRBJ2-3; abundance: -; v_gene: TRBV2; d_gene: -; CDR3nt: TGTGCCAGCAGTGGGTTACGGGACTTCACAGATACGCAGTATTTT; CDR3aa: CASSGLRDFTDTQYF
j_gene: TRBJ2-3; abundance: once; v_gene: TRBV9; d_gene: TRBD2; CDR3nt: TGTGCCAGCAGCGTAGATAGCGGGGGGGTTCGGCAGTATTTT; CDR3aa: CASSVDSGGVRQYF
j_gene: TRBJ2-3; abundance: -; v_gene: TRBV5-1; d_gene: TRBD2; CDR3nt: TGCGCCAGCAGCTTTAGCGGGGTGAGCACAGATACGCAGTATTTT; CDR3aa: CASSFSGVSTDTQYF